The 15 T cell receptor beta chains below were found in one sample sequenced in a study of blood T cell repertoires in COVID-19. Only in-frame clones appear in the TCRdb table, and some are missing; sequencing was by immunoSEQ multiplex PCR. The sample records some 400,000 clones, roughly 86% being singletons. Sequenced material: PBMCs or T cells enriched from blood (not recorded which). The origin of the receptors is a woman aged 25 to 39 who had recovered from COVID-19.

This chain connects TRBV19 to TRBJ2-1; D gene ambiguous. V lost 0 bases and J lost 7, with 7 bases in between. The germline gives CDR1 LNHDA, CDR2 SQIVND (reference sequence). The CDR3 has 13 residues. The CDR3 sequence is CASSIDYQNEQFF. CDR3 DNA sequence: TGTGCCAGTAGTATAGATTACCAGAATGAGCAGTTCTTC.

V usage is TRBV27 and J usage is TRBJ1-5; perhaps TRBD1 as D (6 bases). The V and J ends lost 10 bases and 4 bases respectively, with 17 bases between them. Germline-derived CDR1 and CDR2 are MNHEY and SMNVEV (reference sequence). CDR3 length: 14 residues. CDR3: CATKETGPNQPQHF. For the CDR3, the DNA is TGTGCCACCAAAGAAACAGGGCCGAATCAGCCCCAGCATTTT.

The chain has TRBV7-2 and TRBJ1-2, with 7 bases that match TRBD1. Germline V CDR1 and CDR2: SGHTA, FQGNSA. CDR3 length: 12 residues. The J segment lost 9 bases and the V segment lost 2 bases, leaving 3 bases of the junction unmatched. Here the CDR3 reads CASSLPGGSYTF. The CDR3 bases are TGTGCCAGCAGCTTACCAGGGGGAAGCTACACCTTC.

The chain employs TRBV28 and TRBJ1-2, with a weak D call TRBD1 (6 bases). Germline-derived CDR1 and CDR2 are MDHEN and SYDVKM. This CDR3 region has 15 residues. The ends were cut back, 5 bases at V and 5 bases at J, with 18 bases in the middle. Written as DNA, the CDR3 is TGTGCCAGCAGTCCCGTGGACAGCAGCGTATATGGCTACACCTTC. It specifies CASSPVDSSVYGYTF.

The chain carries TRBV6-5 and TRBJ1-2, with a possible D match to TRBD1 (5 bases). V shed 11 bases and J shed 2 bases, with 21 bases lying between them. There are 15 residues in the CDR3. The germline V gene has CDR1 MNHEY and CDR2 SVGAGI. The CDR3 sequence is CAVRGGFGTNYGYTF. Written as DNA, the CDR3 is TGTGCCGTCCGGGGGGGGTTCGGCACGAACTATGGCTACACCTTC.

This chain links TRBV7-2 with TRBJ2-5; no clear D. Germline V gives CDR1 SGHTA, CDR2 FQGNSA. This CDR3 spans 13 amino acids. Trimming left V 7 bases short and J 0 bases short, with 9 bases between. CDR3 in DNA: TGTGCCAGCAACAATTTGTACCAAGAGACCCAGTACTTC. This gives the protein CASNNLYQETQYF.

Note on this clone: One end of the junction is discordant with germline, which a read error may explain. V is TRBV15 and J is TRBJ1-3, with 7 bases matching TRBD1. CDR3 length equals 12 residues. Germline V gene lookup returns CDR1 LNHNV and CDR2 YYDKDF (reference sequence). The CDR3 DNA is TGTGCGACCAGGGGGAGAGGAAACACCATATATTTT. Translating gives CATRGRGNTIYF.

The chain couples TRBV4-3 to TRBJ2-7, with a weak D call TRBD2 (5 bases). The V gene lost 1 base and the J gene lost 3 bases, with 10 bases spanning the gap. Germline CDR1 is LGHNA and CDR2 is YSLEER. The CDR3 covers 14 residues. For the CDR3, the DNA is TGCGCCAGCAGCCAAGGAGCGGCTTACTACGAGCAGTACTTC. This encodes CASSQGAAYYEQYF.

This clone was recorded once. CDR3 DNA sequence: TGTGCCAGTAGTATTCGTCCGTATAATTCACCCCTCCACTTT. Translated, it gives CASSIRPYNSPLHF. The chain joins TRBV19 to TRBJ1-6; D is unclear. With 3 bases removed from V and 4 bases from J, the gap between germline ends came to 7 bases. CDR1 and CDR2 from the germline V gene are LNHDA and SQIVND (reference sequence). This CDR3 is 14 amino acids long.

This clone was seen once. The gene calls are TRBV5-6 and TRBJ1-3; no clear D. The CDR3 length is 14 residues. CDR1 and CDR2 from the germline V gene are SGHDT and YYEEEE. V was pared by 3 bases and J by 1 base, with 8 bases between. The CDR3 loop reads CASSSPRSGNTIYF. The CDR3 DNA follows: TGTGCCAGCAGCTCACCTAGGTCTGGAAACACCATATATTTT.

The rearrangement uses TRBV30 and TRBJ1-3; 7 bases fit TRBD1. This CDR3 spans 15 amino acids. V lost 2 bases and J lost 4; bases outside the gene matches: 8. Looked up from germline, CDR1 is GTSNPN and CDR2 is SVGIG (reference sequence). The CDR3 sequence is CAWSKPWTGGNTIYF. The DNA of the CDR3 is TGTGCCTGGAGTAAACCATGGACAGGAGGAAACACCATATATTTT.

The rearrangement joins TRBV27 to TRBJ2-3; 8 bases match TRBD1. V shed 7 bases and J 0 bases; nucleotides not matched to a gene: 6. This CDR3 is 15 amino acids long. Germline V CDR1 and CDR2: MNHEY, SMNVEV (reference sequence). DNA of the CDR3: TGTGCCAGCATTGGGACAGGACCTAGCACAGATACGCAGTATTTT. This codes for CASIGTGPSTDTQYF.

This chain links TRBV4-1 with TRBJ2-5, with 10 bases fitting TRBD1. V lost 1 base and J lost 7; bases outside the gene matches: 9. Germline-derived CDR1 and CDR2 are MGHRA and YSYEKL. The CDR3 extends over 16 amino acids. The CDR3 region is CASSQGRGQGFGTQYF. The DNA of the CDR3 is TGCGCCAGCAGCCAAGGAAGGGGACAGGGGTTTGGGACCCAGTACTTC.

The rearrangement links TRBV28 to TRBJ1-1; TRBD1 matches at 7 bases. The V segment lost 7 bases and the J segment 0 bases; nucleotides outside the gene matches: 17. Germline V CDR1 and CDR2: MDHEN, SYDVKM. The CDR3 extends over 18 amino acids. The CDR3 sequence: CASILWIRQGGMNTEAFF. CDR3 DNA sequence: TGTGCCAGCATCCTTTGGATCCGACAGGGCGGAATGAACACTGAAGCTTTCTTT.

CDR3 region: CASSLDRGTANYGYTF. CDR3 sequence (DNA): TGTGCCAGCAGCTTAGACAGGGGCACAGCTAACTATGGCTACACCTTC. The gene calls are TRBV7-2 and TRBJ1-2; TRBD1 aligns across 7 bases. The germline V gene encodes CDR1 SGHTA and CDR2 FQGNSA. The CDR3 totals 16 residues. V was clipped by 1 base and J by 0 bases; unmatched bases: 5.